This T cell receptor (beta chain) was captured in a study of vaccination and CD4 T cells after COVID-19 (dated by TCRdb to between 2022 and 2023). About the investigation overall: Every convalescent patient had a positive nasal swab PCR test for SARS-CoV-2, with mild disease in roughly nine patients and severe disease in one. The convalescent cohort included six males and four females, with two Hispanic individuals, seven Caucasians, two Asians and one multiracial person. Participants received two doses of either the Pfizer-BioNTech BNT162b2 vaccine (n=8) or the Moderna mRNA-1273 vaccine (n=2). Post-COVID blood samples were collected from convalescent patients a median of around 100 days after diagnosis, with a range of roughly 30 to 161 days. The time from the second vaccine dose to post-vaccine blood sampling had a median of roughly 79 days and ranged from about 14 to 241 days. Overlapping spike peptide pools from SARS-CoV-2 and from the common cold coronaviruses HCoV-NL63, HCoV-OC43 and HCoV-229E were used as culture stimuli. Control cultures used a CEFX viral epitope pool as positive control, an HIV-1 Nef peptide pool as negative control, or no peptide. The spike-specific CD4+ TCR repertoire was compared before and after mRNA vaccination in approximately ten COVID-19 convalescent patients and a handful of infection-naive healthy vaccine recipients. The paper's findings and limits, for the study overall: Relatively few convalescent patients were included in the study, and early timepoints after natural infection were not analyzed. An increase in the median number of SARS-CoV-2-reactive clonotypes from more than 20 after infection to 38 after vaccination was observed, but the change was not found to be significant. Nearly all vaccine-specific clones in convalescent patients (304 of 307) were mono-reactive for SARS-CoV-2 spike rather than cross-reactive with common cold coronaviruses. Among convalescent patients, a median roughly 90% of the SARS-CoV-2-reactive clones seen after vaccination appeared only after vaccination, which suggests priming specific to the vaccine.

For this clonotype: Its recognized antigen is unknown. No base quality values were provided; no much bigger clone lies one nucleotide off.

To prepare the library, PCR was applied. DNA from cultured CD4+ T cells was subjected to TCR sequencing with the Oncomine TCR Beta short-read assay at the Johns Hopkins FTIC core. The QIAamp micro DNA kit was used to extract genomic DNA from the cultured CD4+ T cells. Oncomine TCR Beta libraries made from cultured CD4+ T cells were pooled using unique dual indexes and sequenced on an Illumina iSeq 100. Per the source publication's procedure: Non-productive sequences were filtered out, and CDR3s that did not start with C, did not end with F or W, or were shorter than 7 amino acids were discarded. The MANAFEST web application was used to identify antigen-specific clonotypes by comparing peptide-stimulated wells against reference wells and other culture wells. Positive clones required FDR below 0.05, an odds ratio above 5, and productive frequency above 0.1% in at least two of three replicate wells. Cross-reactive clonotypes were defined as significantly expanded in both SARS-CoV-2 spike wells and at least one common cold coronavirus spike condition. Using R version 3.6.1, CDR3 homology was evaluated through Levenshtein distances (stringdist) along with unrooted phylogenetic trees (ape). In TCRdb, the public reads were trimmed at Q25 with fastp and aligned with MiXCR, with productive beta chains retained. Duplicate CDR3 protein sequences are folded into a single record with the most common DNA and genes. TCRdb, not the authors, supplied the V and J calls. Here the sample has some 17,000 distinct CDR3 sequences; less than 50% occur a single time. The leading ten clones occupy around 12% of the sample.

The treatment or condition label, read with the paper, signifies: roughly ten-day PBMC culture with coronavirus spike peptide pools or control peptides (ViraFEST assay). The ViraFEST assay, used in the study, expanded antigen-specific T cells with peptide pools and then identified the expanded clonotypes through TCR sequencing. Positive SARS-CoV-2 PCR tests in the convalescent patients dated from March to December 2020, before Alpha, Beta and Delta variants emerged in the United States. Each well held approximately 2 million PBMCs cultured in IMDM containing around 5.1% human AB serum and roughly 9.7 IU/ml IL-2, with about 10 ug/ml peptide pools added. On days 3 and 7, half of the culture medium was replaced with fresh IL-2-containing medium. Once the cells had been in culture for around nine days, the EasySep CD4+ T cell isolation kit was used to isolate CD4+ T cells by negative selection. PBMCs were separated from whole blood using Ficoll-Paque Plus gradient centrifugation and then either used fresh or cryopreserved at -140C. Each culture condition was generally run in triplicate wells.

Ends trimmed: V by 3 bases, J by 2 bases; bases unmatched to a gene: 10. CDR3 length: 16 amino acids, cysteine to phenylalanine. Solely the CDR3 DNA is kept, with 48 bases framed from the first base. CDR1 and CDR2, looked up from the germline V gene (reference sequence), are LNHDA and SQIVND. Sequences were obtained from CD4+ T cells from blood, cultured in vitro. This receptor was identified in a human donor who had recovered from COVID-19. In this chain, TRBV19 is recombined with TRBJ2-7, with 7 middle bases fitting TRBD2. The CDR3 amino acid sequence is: CASSMGFGGRAYEQYF. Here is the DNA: TGTGCCAGTAGTATGGGTTTTGGCGGGAGAGCCTACGAGCAGTACTTC. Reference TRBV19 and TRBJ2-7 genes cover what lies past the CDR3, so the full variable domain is DGGITQSPKYLFRKEGQNVTLSCEQNLNHDAMYWYRQDPGQGLRLIYYSQIVNDFQKGDIAEGYSVSREKKESFPLTVTSAQKNPTAFYLCASSMGFGGRAYEQYFGPGTRLTVT.